Below are 12 T cell receptor beta chains sequenced from a single sample in a study of blood T cell repertoires in COVID-19. The assay was immunoSEQ multiplex PCR, and TCRdb's table has in-frame clones only and misses some. The profile shows 200,000 to 250,000 clones, approximately 87% of them singletons. Specimen: PBMCs or T cells enriched from blood (not recorded which). The origin of the receptors is a woman between 50 and 59 years old in a cohort exposed to, infected with or recovered from COVID-19 (not recorded which).

V gene TRBV5-4 combines with J gene TRBJ1-1; 9 bases agree with TRBD1. The germline V gene encodes CDR1 SGHNT and CDR2 YYREEE (reference sequence). CDR3 length: 16 residues. After removal of 4 bases from V and 2 bases from J, the junction contained 9 bases not matched to a gene. The CDR3, as DNA: TGTGCCAGCAGCCCCGGACAGGGGATCTTAAACACTGAAGCTTTCTTT. Its translation is CASSPGQGILNTEAFF.

The J gene is TRBJ1-3, the V gene TRBV4-3; D unresolved. The ends were cut back, 1 base at V and 7 bases at J, with 20 bases in the middle. CDR3 length equals 17 residues. Germline V gene lookup returns CDR1 LGHNA and CDR2 YSLEER. The CDR3 protein is CASSQGVQISSGNTIYF. CDR3 coding DNA: TGCGCCAGCAGCCAAGGTGTCCAGATCAGCTCCGGGAACACCATATATTTT.

This sequence joins TRBV6-2 or TRBV6-3 and TRBJ2-7; 8 positions agree with TRBD1. Unmatched junction bases numbered 9, after V lost 6 bases and J lost 2 bases. In germline, CDR1 is MNHEY, CDR2 SVGEGT. The CDR3 totals 15 residues. The CDR3: CASSPRGTGAYEQYF. Here the CDR3 DNA reads TGTGCCAGCAGCCCCCGCGGGACAGGAGCCTACGAGCAGTACTTC.

This clone has just a few counts. The chain uses TRBV7-2 and TRBJ2-6, with TRBD2 as a possible D gene (5 bases). V was cut by 0 bases and J by 0 bases, with 6 bases left in between. In germline, CDR1 is SGHTA, CDR2 FQGNSA. The CDR3 runs to 16 residues. In DNA form, the CDR3 reads TGTGCCAGCAGCTTAGCAGCGGACTCTGGGGCCAACGTCCTGACTTTC. Translating gives CASSLAADSGANVLTF.

The V gene is TRBV5-1, the J gene TRBJ1-2, with D perhaps matching TRBD1 (5 bases). This CDR3 is built from 14 residues. Germline CDR1 reads SGHRS; CDR2 reads YFSETQ. Trimming pared 4 bases from V and 8 bases from J, leaving 18 bases between. The CDR3: CASSRELRGIGYTF. Written as DNA, the CDR3 is TGCGCCAGCAGCCGCGAATTGCGGGGGATCGGCTACACCTTC.

The sample holds a few counts of this clone. J is TRBJ1-1 and V is TRBV29-1, with D uncertain. The CDR3 has 12 amino acids. Germline V gives CDR1 SQVTM, CDR2 ANQGSEA. Trimming took 7 bases from V and 4 from J, leaving 13 bases between them. The CDR3 DNA reads as TGCAGCGGTTCGGTCTATGGCACTGAAGCTTTCTTT. It encodes CSGSVYGTEAFF.

The chain has TRBV5-1 and TRBJ2-7; 7 bases fit TRBD2. The CDR3 is 15 residues long. With 0 bases clipped from V and 0 bases from J, the junction kept 3 bases outside the gene matches. Germline-derived CDR1 and CDR2 are SGHRS and YFSETQ. CDR3 DNA sequence: TGCGCCAGCAGCTTGGGGGGGACTAACTCCTACGAGCAGTACTTC. Translating gives CASSLGGTNSYEQYF.

With regard to this clone: The sample holds other DNA sequences that translate to the same CDR3. J is TRBJ1-4 and V is TRBV10-3; D is perhaps TRBD1 (6 bases). Trimming removed 0 bases at V and 3 bases at J, with 8 bases between. CDR3 length: 15 residues. Per germline, CDR1 ENHRY and CDR2 SYGVKD. The CDR3 nucleotides are TGTGCCATCAGTGAGTCAGGGGGGGCTAATGAAAAACTGTTTTTT. Its protein product is CAISESGGANEKLFF.

This clone has only a few counts. The J gene is TRBJ1-2, the V gene TRBV28; D is undetermined. V was clipped by 6 bases and J by 2 bases, with 10 bases between them. Germline V gene data show CDR1 as MDHEN and CDR2 as SYDVKM. This CDR3 contains 13 residues. The CDR3 nucleotides read TGTGCCAGCAGGCAGGCTCAAAACTATGGCTACACCTTC. This gives the protein CASRQAQNYGYTF.

This clone has a handful of counts. The chain links TRBV6-1 to TRBJ1-1; possibly TRBD1 for D (5 bases). There are 14 residues in the CDR3. The V end was cut by 2 bases, the J end by 2 bases, with 9 bases between. Germline V CDR1 and CDR2: MNHNS, SASEGT. The CDR3 protein is CASSERGSNTEAFF. CDR3 bases: TGTGCCAGCAGTGAAAGGGGCAGTAACACTGAAGCTTTCTTT.

This chain joins TRBV6-5 and TRBJ2-2, with 7 nucleotides matching TRBD2. With V trimmed by 2 bases and J by 1 base, 1 base remained unmatched. The V gene's germline CDR1 is MNHEY and CDR2 SVGAGI. This CDR3 has 15 residues. CDR3 in amino acids: CASSYQRGNTGELFF. The CDR3 nucleotides are TGTGCCAGCAGTTACCAGCGGGGGAACACCGGGGAGCTGTTTTTT.

In this sample, this clone turned up once. The chain uses TRBV5-5 and TRBJ2-7; possibly TRBD2 for D (6 bases). Between the trimmed V and J ends, which lost 0 bases and 4 bases, there was a span of 20 bases. Germline V lookup: CDR1 SGHKS, CDR2 YYEKEE (reference sequence). This CDR3 has 17 amino acids. The CDR3 reads CASSLGGATYSGYEQYF. CDR3 in DNA: TGTGCCAGCAGCTTGGGAGGGGCTACTTATAGCGGTTACGAGCAGTACTTC.